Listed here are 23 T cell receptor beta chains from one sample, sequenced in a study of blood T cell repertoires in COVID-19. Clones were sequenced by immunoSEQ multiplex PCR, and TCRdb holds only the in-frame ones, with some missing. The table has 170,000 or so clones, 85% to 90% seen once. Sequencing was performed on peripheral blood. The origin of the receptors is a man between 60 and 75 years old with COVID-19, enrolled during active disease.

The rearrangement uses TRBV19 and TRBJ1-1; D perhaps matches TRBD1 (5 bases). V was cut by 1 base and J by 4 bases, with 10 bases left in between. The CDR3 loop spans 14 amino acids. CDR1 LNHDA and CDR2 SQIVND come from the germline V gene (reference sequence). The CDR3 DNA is TGTGCCAGTAGTATAGGAGGGGAGGCCACTGAAGCTTTCTTT. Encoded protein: CASSIGGEATEAFF. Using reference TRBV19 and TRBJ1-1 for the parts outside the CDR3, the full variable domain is DGGITQSPKYLFRKEGQNVTLSCEQNLNHDAMYWYRQDPGQGLRLIYYSQIVNDFQKGDIAEGYSVSREKKESFPLTVTSAQKNPTAFYLCASSIGGEATEAFFGQGTRLTVV.

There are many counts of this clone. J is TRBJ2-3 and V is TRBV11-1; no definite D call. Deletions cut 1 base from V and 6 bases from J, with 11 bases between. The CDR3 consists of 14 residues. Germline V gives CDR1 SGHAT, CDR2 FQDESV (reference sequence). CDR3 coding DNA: TGTGCCAGCAGCTTAGGTGCTAGTCTGGATACGCAGTATTTT. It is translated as CASSLGASLDTQYF.

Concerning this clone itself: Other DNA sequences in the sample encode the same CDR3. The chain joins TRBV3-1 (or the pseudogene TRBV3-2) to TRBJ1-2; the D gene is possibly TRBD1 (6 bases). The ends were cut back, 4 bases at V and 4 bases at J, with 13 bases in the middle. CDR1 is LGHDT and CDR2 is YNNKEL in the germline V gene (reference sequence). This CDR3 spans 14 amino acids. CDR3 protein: CASSPGQSPYGYTF. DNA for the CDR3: TGTGCCAGCAGCCCAGGACAGTCACCCTATGGCTACACCTTC.

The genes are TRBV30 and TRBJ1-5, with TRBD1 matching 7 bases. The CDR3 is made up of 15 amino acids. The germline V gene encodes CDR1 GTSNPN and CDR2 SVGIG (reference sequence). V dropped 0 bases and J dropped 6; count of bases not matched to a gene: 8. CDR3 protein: CAWSVRGTVTQPQHF. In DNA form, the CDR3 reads TGTGCCTGGAGTGTCAGAGGGACAGTTACTCAGCCCCAGCATTTT.

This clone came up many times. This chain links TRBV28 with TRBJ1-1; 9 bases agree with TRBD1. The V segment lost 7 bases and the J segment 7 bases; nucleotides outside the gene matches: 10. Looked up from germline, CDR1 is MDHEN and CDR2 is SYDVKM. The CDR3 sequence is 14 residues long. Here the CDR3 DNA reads TGTGCCAGCACTCGGACAGGGGTTAGGAGTGAAGCTTTCTTT. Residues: CASTRTGVRSEAFF.

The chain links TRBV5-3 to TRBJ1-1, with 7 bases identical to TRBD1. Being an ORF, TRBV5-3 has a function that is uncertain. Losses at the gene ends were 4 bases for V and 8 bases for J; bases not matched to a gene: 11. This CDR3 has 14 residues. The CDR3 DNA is TGTGCCAGAAGCCTCACAGGGGTCTCCGCCGAAGCTTTCTTT. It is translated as CARSLTGVSAEAFF.

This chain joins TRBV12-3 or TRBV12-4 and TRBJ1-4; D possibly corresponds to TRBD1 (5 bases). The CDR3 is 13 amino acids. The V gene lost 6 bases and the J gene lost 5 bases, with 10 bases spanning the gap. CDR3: CASREQENEKLFF. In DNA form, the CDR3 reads TGTGCCAGCAGAGAACAGGAGAATGAAAAACTGTTTTTT.

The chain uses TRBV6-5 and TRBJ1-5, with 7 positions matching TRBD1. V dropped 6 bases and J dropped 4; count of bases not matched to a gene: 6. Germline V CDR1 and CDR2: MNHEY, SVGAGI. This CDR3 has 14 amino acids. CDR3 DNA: TGTGCCAGCAGGCCCGGGACAGCGAATCAGCCCCAGCATTTT. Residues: CASRPGTANQPQHF.

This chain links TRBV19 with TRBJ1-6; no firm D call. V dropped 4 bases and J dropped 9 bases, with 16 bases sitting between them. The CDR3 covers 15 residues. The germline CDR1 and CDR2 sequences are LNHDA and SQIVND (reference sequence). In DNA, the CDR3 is TGTGCCAGTAGTACCGGGTCCCAGCTCATTTCACCCCTCCACTTT. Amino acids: CASSTGSQLISPLHF.

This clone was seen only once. DNA of the CDR3: TGTGCCAGCAGTTACTCGAACAGGGGCTTGGGCGGCTACACCTTC. Protein product: CASSYSNRGLGGYTF. The J gene is TRBJ1-2, the V gene TRBV6-5; TRBD1 aligns across 7 bases. The ends lost 0 bases at V and 8 bases at J; junction bases unmatched: 9. The CDR3 length is 15 residues. Per the germline V gene, CDR1 is MNHEY and CDR2 is SVGAGI.

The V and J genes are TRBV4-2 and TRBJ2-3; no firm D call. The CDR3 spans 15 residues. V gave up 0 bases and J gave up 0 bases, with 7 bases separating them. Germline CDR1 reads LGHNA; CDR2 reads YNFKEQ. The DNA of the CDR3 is TGTGCCAGCAGCCAAGATCTAGGTAGCACAGATACGCAGTATTTT. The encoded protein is CASSQDLGSTDTQYF.

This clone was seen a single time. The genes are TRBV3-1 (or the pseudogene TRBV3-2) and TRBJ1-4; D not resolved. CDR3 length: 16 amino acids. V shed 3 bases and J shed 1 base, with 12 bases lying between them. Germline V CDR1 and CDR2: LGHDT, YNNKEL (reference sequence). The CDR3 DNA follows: TGTGCCAGCAGCCACGCCGTTCAGAAAACTAATGAAAAACTGTTTTTT. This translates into CASSHAVQKTNEKLFF.

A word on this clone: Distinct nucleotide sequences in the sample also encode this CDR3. CDR3 amino acids: CASIGGGRGYTF. CDR3 nucleotide sequence: TGTGCCAGCATCGGTGGAGGGCGGGGCTACACCTTC. The chain employs TRBV9 and TRBJ1-2; D remains unclear. V gave up 6 bases and J gave up 8 bases, with 14 bases separating them. This CDR3 comprises 12 residues. Germline values: CDR1 SGDLS, CDR2 YYNGEE.

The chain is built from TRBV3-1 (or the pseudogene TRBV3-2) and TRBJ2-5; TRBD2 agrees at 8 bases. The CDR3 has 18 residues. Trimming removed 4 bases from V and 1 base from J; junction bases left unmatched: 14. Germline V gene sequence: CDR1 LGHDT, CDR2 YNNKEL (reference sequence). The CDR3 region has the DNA TGTGCCAGCAGCCGGGCGGGGCTAGCGGGTATCCCCCAAGAGACCCAGTACTTC. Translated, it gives CASSRAGLAGIPQETQYF.

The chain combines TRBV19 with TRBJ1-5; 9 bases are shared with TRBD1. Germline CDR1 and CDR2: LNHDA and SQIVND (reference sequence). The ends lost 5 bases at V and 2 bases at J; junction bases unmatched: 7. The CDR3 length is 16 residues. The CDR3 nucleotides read TGTGCCAGTAGTCCAATAGGGGACAGGGGCAATCAGCCCCAGCATTTT. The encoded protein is CASSPIGDRGNQPQHF.

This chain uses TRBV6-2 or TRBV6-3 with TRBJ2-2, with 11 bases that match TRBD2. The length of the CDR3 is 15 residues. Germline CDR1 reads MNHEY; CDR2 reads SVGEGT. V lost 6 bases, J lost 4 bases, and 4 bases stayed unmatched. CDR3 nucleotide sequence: TGTGCCAGCAGCACAGGACTAGCGGGCACCGGGGAGCTGTTTTTT. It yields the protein CASSTGLAGTGELFF.

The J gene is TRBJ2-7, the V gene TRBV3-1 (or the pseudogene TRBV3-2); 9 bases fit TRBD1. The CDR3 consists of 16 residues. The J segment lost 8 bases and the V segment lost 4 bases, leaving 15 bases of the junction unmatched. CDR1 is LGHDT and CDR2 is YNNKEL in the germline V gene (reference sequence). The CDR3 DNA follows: TGTGCCAGCAGCCCCGGGACAGGGACCGGAAGGGTACAGCAGTACTTC. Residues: CASSPGTGTGRVQQYF.

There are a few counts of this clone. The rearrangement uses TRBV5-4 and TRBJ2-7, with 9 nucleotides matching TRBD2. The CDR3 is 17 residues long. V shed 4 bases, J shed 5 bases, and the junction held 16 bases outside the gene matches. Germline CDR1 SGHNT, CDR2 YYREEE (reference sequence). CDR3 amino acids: CASSLGGAGGPLDEQYF. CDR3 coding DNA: TGTGCCAGCAGCCTCGGGGGTGCGGGGGGGCCACTCGACGAGCAGTACTTC.

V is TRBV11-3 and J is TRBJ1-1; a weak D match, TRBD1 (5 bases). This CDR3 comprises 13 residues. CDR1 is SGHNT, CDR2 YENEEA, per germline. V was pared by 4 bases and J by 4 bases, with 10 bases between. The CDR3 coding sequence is TGTGCCAGCAGCTCCAGGGACTCCACTGAAGCTTTCTTT. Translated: CASSSRDSTEAFF.

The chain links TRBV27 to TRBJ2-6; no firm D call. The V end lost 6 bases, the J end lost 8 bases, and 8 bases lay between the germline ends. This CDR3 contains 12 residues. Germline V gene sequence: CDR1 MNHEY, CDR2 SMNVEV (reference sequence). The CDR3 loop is CASSNPPNVLTF. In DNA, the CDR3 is TGTGCCAGCAGCAATCCCCCCAACGTCCTGACTTTC.

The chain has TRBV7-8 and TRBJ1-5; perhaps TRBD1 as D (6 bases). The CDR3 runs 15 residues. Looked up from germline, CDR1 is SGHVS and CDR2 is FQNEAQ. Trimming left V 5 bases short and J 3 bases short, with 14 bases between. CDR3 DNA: TGTGCCAGCAGCCGGGCGGGGGGGGCCAATCAGCCCCAGCATTTT. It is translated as CASSRAGGANQPQHF.

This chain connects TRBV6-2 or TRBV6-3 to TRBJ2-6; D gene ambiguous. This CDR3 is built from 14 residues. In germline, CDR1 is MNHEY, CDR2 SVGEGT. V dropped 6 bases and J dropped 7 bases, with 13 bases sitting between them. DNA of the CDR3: TGTGCCAGCAGCAGACAAGTGGAAGCCAACGTCCTGACTTTC. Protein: CASSRQVEANVLTF.

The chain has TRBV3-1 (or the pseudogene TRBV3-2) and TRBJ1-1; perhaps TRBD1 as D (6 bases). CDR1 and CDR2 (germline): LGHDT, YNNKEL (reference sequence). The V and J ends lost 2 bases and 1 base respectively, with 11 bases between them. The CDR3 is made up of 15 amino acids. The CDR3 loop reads CASSQLQGGNTEAFF. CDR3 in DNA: TGTGCCAGCAGCCAATTACAGGGCGGGAACACTGAAGCTTTCTTT.